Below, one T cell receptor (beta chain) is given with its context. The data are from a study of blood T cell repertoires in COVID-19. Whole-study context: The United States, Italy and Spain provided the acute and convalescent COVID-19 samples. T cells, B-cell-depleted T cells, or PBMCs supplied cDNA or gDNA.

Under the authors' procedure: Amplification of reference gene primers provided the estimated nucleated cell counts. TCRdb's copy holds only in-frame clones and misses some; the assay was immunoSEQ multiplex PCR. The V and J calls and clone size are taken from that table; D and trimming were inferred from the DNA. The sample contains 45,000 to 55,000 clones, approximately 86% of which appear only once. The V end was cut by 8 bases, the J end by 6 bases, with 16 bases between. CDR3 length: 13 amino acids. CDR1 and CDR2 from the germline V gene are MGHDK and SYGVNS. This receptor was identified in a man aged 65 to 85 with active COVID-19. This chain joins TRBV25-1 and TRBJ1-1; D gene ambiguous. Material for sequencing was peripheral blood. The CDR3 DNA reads TGTGCCAGCCGAGATACGGGGAGGGCTGAAGCTTTCTTT. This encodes CASRDTGRAEAFF.